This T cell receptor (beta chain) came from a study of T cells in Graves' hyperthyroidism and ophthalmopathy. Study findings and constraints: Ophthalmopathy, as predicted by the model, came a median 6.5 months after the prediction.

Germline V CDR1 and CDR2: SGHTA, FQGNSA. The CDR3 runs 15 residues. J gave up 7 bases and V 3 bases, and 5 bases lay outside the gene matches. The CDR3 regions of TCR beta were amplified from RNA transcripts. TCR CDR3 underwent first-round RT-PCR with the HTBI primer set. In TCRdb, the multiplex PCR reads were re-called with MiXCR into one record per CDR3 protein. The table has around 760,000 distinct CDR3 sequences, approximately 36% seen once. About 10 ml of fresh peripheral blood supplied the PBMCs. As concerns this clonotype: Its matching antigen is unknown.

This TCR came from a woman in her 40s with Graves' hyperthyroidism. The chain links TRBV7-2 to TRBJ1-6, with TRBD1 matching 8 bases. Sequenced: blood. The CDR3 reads CASSFGDRKNSPLHF. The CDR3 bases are TGTGCCAGCAGCTTCGGGGACAGGAAGAATTCACCCCTCCACTTT.